Below are 22 T cell receptor beta chains sequenced from a single sample in a study of somatic mutations in cytotoxic T cells in rheumatoid arthritis. Clones were read by immunoSEQ multiplex PCR, and TCRdb kept only the in-frame ones, dropping some. The sample has 6,000 to 9,000 clones; 60% are singletons. Sample: CD8+ T cells sorted from blood. The receptors derive from a middle-aged woman in good health.

The chain recombines TRBV11-2 with TRBJ2-5, with 9 bases lining up with TRBD1. V lost 2 bases to trimming and J lost 14 bases; unmatched junction nucleotides: 9. This CDR3 has 13 residues. Germline assignment: CDR1 SGHAT and CDR2 FQNNGV. The CDR3 reads CASSLPDRGAPYF. DNA for the CDR3: TGTGCCAGCAGCTTACCGGACAGGGGAGCCCCTTACTTC.

The chain combines TRBV27 with TRBJ1-1; D not resolved. V was trimmed by 6 bases and J by 0 bases, leaving 17 bases between them. CDR1 MNHEY and CDR2 SMNVEV come from the germline V gene (reference sequence). This CDR3 has 16 amino acids. The CDR3 nucleotides read TGTGCCAGCAGGCCCTCAGCCCTGGAGATGAACACTGAAGCTTTCTTT. Residues: CASRPSALEMNTEAFF.

J is TRBJ2-7 and V is TRBV5-5, with 9 bases matching TRBD1. The germline gives CDR1 SGHKS, CDR2 YYEKEE (reference sequence). There are 15 residues in the CDR3. J gave up 6 bases and V 4 bases, and 11 bases lay outside the gene matches. The CDR3, as DNA: TGTGCCAGCAGCGTATTACCGGGACAGGGAGCCGAGCAGTACTTC. This encodes CASSVLPGQGAEQYF.

The chain uses TRBV13 and TRBJ2-1; 11 nucleotides line up with TRBD2. The germline V gene has CDR1 PRHDT and CDR2 FYEKMQ (reference sequence). V was clipped by 3 bases and J by 7 bases; unmatched bases: 2. This CDR3 has 14 amino acids. The CDR3 nucleotides read TGTGCCAGCAGCTTGACTAGCGGGAAAAATGAGCAGTTCTTC. Its translation is CASSLTSGKNEQFF.

This clone ranks as large. V is TRBV5-1 and J is TRBJ2-7, with TRBD1 identical over 7 bases. CDR3 size: 16 residues. J was trimmed by 1 base and V by 0 bases; bases with no gene match: 7. Germline CDR1 is SGHRS and CDR2 is YFSETQ. The CDR3 is CASSLEGGLGSYEQYF. The CDR3 DNA is TGCGCCAGCAGCTTGGAAGGGGGCTTAGGGTCCTACGAGCAGTACTTC. The variable domain in full, completed from reference TRBV5-1 and TRBJ2-7, reads KAGVTQTPRYLIKTRGQQVTLSCSPISGHRSVSWYQQTPGQGLQFLFEYFSETQRNKGNFPGRFSGRQFSNSRSEMNVSTLELGDSALYLCASSLEGGLGSYEQYFGPGTRLTVT.

V usage is TRBV27 and J usage is TRBJ1-5; perhaps TRBD1 as D (5 bases). This CDR3 spans 14 amino acids. Looked up from germline, CDR1 is MNHEY and CDR2 is SMNVEV (reference sequence). Trimming pared 2 bases from V and 6 bases from J, leaving 11 bases between. CDR3 nucleotide sequence: TGTGCCAGCAGTTTAGTCCCAGGGTTTCAGCCCCAGCATTTT. As protein: CASSLVPGFQPQHF.

The chain combines TRBV6-6 with TRBJ1-1, with 7 bases lining up with TRBD1. The germline V gene has CDR1 MNHNY and CDR2 SVGAGI (reference sequence). The CDR3 length is 13 residues. The junction had 1 base not matched to a gene; V was cut back by 6 bases and J by 0 bases. The CDR3 region has the DNA TGTGCCAGCAGAGACAGGGTGAACACTGAAGCTTTCTTT. Translating it yields CASRDRVNTEAFF.

In its sample, this clone was seen once. The chain couples TRBV5-6 to TRBJ2-2, with 8 bases fitting TRBD2. CDR1 and CDR2 from the germline V gene are SGHDT and YYEEEE. The length of the CDR3 is 15 residues. The V segment lost 1 base and the J segment 5 bases; nucleotides outside the gene matches: 4. The CDR3, as DNA: TGTGCCAGCAGCTTGTGGGGACTAGGTACCGGGGAGCTGTTTTTT. It codes for CASSLWGLGTGELFF.

The V call is TRBV6-5, the J call TRBJ2-1; 9 bases are shared with TRBD2. After removal of 0 bases from V and 7 bases from J, the junction contained 7 bases not matched to a gene. Germline loops: CDR1 MNHEY, CDR2 SVGAGI. The CDR3 length is 16 residues. This CDR3 is CASSYSEREAWNEQFF. DNA of the CDR3: TGTGCCAGCAGTTACTCGGAGCGGGAGGCTTGGAATGAGCAGTTCTTC.

In this sample, this clone turned up a few times. The V call is TRBV7-2, the J call TRBJ1-2; D is unresolved. The CDR3 has 13 residues. Per the germline V gene, CDR1 is SGHTA and CDR2 is FQGNSA. Trimming took off 5 bases at V and 2 bases at J, with 9 bases between the two ends. The CDR3 is CASSPAVNYGYTF. As DNA, the CDR3 is TGTGCCAGCAGCCCGGCCGTCAACTATGGCTACACCTTC.

By share, this clone ranks as medium-sized. The rearrangement joins TRBV4-2 to TRBJ2-7; perhaps TRBD2 as D (5 bases). V was shortened by 5 bases and J by 4 bases, with 9 bases between the two germline ends. Germline V lookup: CDR1 LGHNA, CDR2 YNFKEQ. CDR3 length: 12 residues. The CDR3, as DNA: TGTGCCAGCAGCGACGGGGTTTACGAGCAGTACTTC. Amino acid sequence: CASSDGVYEQYF.

This clone is medium-sized (0.01 to 0.1%). The V call is TRBV5-1, the J call TRBJ2-7; 9 bases map to TRBD1. Trimming removed 0 bases from V and 2 bases from J; junction bases left unmatched: 3. The germline gives CDR1 SGHRS, CDR2 YFSETQ. CDR3 length: 15 residues. In DNA form, the CDR3 reads TGCGCCAGCAGCTTGGTGGGACAGGGAGCCTACGAGCAGTACTTC. This codes for CASSLVGQGAYEQYF.

This chain uses TRBV27 with TRBJ2-1; D call uncertain. V was cut by 5 bases and J by 0 bases, with 5 bases left in between. Per germline, CDR1 MNHEY and CDR2 SMNVEV (reference sequence). This CDR3 has 13 residues. Here the CDR3 reads CASSMSSYNEQFF. The CDR3 nucleotides read TGTGCCAGCAGTATGAGCTCCTACAATGAGCAGTTCTTC.

This chain uses TRBV5-8 with TRBJ2-3, with TRBD2 identical over 9 bases. The junction had 3 bases not matched to a gene; V was cut back by 4 bases and J by 0 bases. CDR3 length: 15 amino acids. Germline CDR1 and CDR2: SGHTS and YDEGEE. The CDR3 here is CASSAGLASTDTQYF. The CDR3 DNA follows: TGTGCCAGCAGCGCCGGACTAGCGAGCACAGATACGCAGTATTTT.

This clone was seen a single time. The gene calls are TRBV5-8 and TRBJ2-1, with 11 nucleotides matching TRBD1. This CDR3 region has 18 residues. Germline V gene lookup returns CDR1 SGHTS and CDR2 YDEGEE. J gave up 5 bases and V 4 bases, and 14 bases lay outside the gene matches. The CDR3 region has the DNA TGTGCCAGCAGCATATGGACAGGGGGCGCAGGAGGTAACAATGAGCAGTTCTTC. It is translated as CASSIWTGGAGGNNEQFF.

V gene TRBV6-5 combines with J gene TRBJ2-7; 11 bases align to TRBD2. Germline V CDR1 and CDR2: MNHEY, SVGAGI. Trimming cost V 9 bases and J 4 bases; bases outside gene matches: 2. This CDR3 spans 12 amino acids. The CDR3 here is CASGTSGYEQYF. CDR3 DNA sequence: TGTGCCAGTGGGACTAGCGGTTACGAGCAGTACTTC.

The chain links TRBV28 to TRBJ2-7; 8 bases are a match to TRBD1. V was pared by 6 bases and J by 2 bases, with 3 bases of the junction left unmatched. The germline V gene has CDR1 MDHEN and CDR2 SYDVKM. The CDR3 loop spans 13 amino acids. The CDR3 DNA reads TGTGCCAGCAGCAGGGGGCGGGCCTACGAGCAGTACTTC. This encodes CASSRGRAYEQYF.

The sample holds a few counts of this clone. Other DNA sequences of this sample code for an identical CDR3. The chain employs TRBV5-6 and TRBJ2-7; D possibly corresponds to TRBD2 (6 bases). Trimming pared 1 base from V and 3 bases from J, leaving 14 bases between. Germline CDR1 is SGHDT and CDR2 is YYEEEE. The CDR3 runs 15 residues. CDR3 region: CASSLKGGGDYEQYF. CDR3 DNA: TGTGCCAGCAGCTTGAAAGGAGGAGGGGACTACGAGCAGTACTTC.

This clone was observed a few times. The rearrangement uses TRBV30 and TRBJ1-1; D is ambiguous. The CDR3 has 13 amino acids. The V end lost 4 bases, the J end lost 3 bases, and 12 bases lay between the germline ends. CDR1 is GTSNPN and CDR2 is SVGIG in the germline V gene (reference sequence). CDR3 in amino acids: CAWTPIGHTEAFF. For the CDR3, the DNA is TGTGCCTGGACGCCTATAGGGCACACTGAAGCTTTCTTT. Complete variable domain (other parts from reference TRBV30 and TRBJ1-1): SQTIHQWPATLVQPVGSPLSLECTVEGTSNPNLYWYRQAAGRGLQLLFYSVGIGQISSEVPQNLSASRPQDRQFILSSKKLLLSDSGFYLCAWTPIGHTEAFFGQGTRLTVV.

The chain has TRBV5-1 and TRBJ2-7; 9 bases match TRBD1. The CDR3 length is 14 residues. The V segment lost 4 bases and the J segment 3 bases; nucleotides outside the gene matches: 5. In germline, CDR1 is SGHRS, CDR2 YFSETQ. The DNA for the CDR3 is TGCGCCAGCAGCAAGGACAGGGGAGACTACGAGCAGTACTTC. This gives the protein CASSKDRGDYEQYF.

In DNA, the CDR3 is TGCGCCAGCAGCGGTGATGGGGGGCTTGGAGAGACCCAGTACTTC. The encoded protein is CASSGDGGLGETQYF. The V gene is TRBV5-1, the J gene TRBJ2-5; D possibly matches TRBD1 or TRBD2 (6 bases each). V gave up 4 bases and J gave up 4 bases, with 17 bases separating them. The CDR3 consists of 15 residues. Looked up from germline, CDR1 is SGHRS and CDR2 is YFSETQ.

This clone came up a few times. This chain joins TRBV2 and TRBJ2-7; the match to TRBD1 covers 7 bases. The CDR3 is made up of 12 amino acids. V shed 4 bases and J 4 bases; nucleotides not matched to a gene: 1. CDR1 is SNHLY and CDR2 is FYNNEI in the germline V gene. The CDR3 here is CASSGTGYEQYF. The CDR3 coding sequence is TGTGCCAGCAGTGGGACAGGATACGAGCAGTACTTC.